This T cell receptor beta chain was identified in a study of beta chain features in type 1 diabetes. Overall study results and limits: Significant though moderate, a shortening of TCRB CDR3s appeared in all four CD4+ subsets of Type 1 diabetes patients.

As concerns this clone: Antigen specificity is unknown. Other DNA variants within this sample encode the same CDR3.

Sequenced material consisted of expressed TCRB transcripts (all of the isolated RNA was reverse transcribed). The table came from immunoSEQ multiplex PCR; TCRdb's copy has only in-frame clones and leaves some out. The data show 600,000 to 700,000 clones, around an eighth seen once. Trimming removed 3 bases at V and 2 bases at J, with 7 bases between. Germline lookup yields CDR1 MNHEY and CDR2 SMNVEV (reference sequence). CDR3 size: 13 residues. Material for sequencing was naive CD4+ T cells from blood. The V gene is TRBV27, the J gene TRBJ1-2; D gene uncertain. The sequence came from a man aged 25 to 40 with type 1 diabetes. CDR3 bases: TGTGCCAGCAGTTTGTCCAGGAACTATGGCTACACCTTC. As protein: CASSLSRNYGYTF.